Listed below are T cell receptor beta chains from one sample, sequenced in a study of blood T cell repertoires in COVID-19. Using immunoSEQ multiplex PCR, the repertoire was profiled, and TCRdb retains in-frame clones only, with some absent. The profile shows more than 150,000 clones, 80% of them singletons. Sequenced sample: PBMCs or T cells enriched from blood (not recorded which). These receptors were collected from a man aged 60 to 75 who had been exposed to COVID-19. The CDR3 runs from the conserved cysteine through the conserved F or W. D genes are given only for firm matches. Rows give clone size only sometimes, using once, few, many, or a class for an expanded clone.

>14|.|TRBJ2-7|.|TRBV19
TGTGCCAGTAGTACCCCCGGTGGGACTTACGAGCAGTACTTC
CASSTPGGTYEQYF
>16|few|TRBJ2-2|.|TRBV6-6
TGTGCCAGCAGTCGAGCCACTAGACTGCTAACCGGGGAGCTGTTTTTT
CASSRATRLLTGELFF
>15|.|TRBJ1-2|.|TRBV9
TGTGCCAGCAGCGTAGGGGGGACAAAAGGCTATGGCTACACCTTC
CASSVGGTKGYGYTF
>18|.|TRBJ1-1|.|TRBV29-1
TGCAGCGCCCCCCCCAGGCCCAGGGGTAGTTATTGGGACACTGAAGCTTTCTTT
CSAPPRPRGSYWDTEAFF
>15|.|TRBJ2-2|.|TRBV9
TGTGCCAGCAGCGTAGCTAGGATGGACACCGGGGAGCTGTTTTTT
CASSVARMDTGELFF
>16|.|TRBJ2-3|.|TRBV4-3
TGCGCCAGCAGCCAGGTCCCGGGAACCTCCACAGATACGCAGTATTTT
CASSQVPGTSTDTQYF
>15|.|TRBJ1-5|TRBD1|TRBV30
TGTGCCTGGACAGGGGGTGGGAGAAGCAATCAGCCCCAGCATTTT
CAWTGGGRSNQPQHF
>13|few|TRBJ1-2|.|TRBV19
TGTGCCAGTAGTAAGGACAGAGACTATGGCTACACCTTC
CASSKDRDYGYTF
>16|.|TRBJ2-3|TRBD2|TRBV5-4
TGTGCCAGCAGCTTGGCGACTAGCGGGAACTCAGATACGCAGTATTTT
CASSLATSGNSDTQYF
>15|.|TRBJ1-5|TRBD1|TRBV29-1
TGCAGCGTTTCATCCACAGGGGGCAACAATCAGCCCCAGCATTTT
CSVSSTGGNNQPQHF
>13|.|TRBJ1-5|.|TRBV19
TGTGCCAGTAGTGAACGGGTAGGTCAGCCCCAGCATTTT
CASSERVGQPQHF
>13|.|TRBJ1-2|.|TRBV28
TGTGCCAGCACCGGGGAACCCAACTATGGCTACACCTTC
CASTGEPNYGYTF
>17|medium-sized|TRBJ2-7|TRBD1|TRBV27
TGTGCCAGCAGTTTTTTTTCGGGACAGACCTTTTCCTACGAGCAGTACTTC
CASSFFSGQTFSYEQYF
>15|few|TRBJ1-5|TRBD1|TRBV27
TGTGCCAGCAGTTTTAGCCAGGGGGGATTTCAGCCCCAGCATTTT
CASSFSQGGFQPQHF
>14|.|TRBJ2-1|.|TRBV7-3
TGTGCCAGCAGCTTACGTGGCTCTCACAATGAGCAGTTCTTC
CASSLRGSHNEQFF
>15|.|TRBJ2-5|TRBD2|TRBV27
TGTGCCAGCAGTCGTAGCGGGAGTGCCCGAGAGACCCAGTACTTC
CASSRSGSARETQYF
>14|.|TRBJ2-5|.|TRBV27
TGTGCCAGCCGTCACTCACGTGCGAGAGAGACCCAGTACTTC
CASRHSRARETQYF
>14|.|TRBJ2-2|.|TRBV5-1
TGCGCCAGCAGCTTGGGAGGAAACACCGGGGAGCTGTTTTTT
CASSLGGNTGELFF
>14|.|TRBJ1-2|TRBD1|TRBV28
TGTGCCAGCAGTTTATCGGACAGGGGGCATGGCTACACCTTC
CASSLSDRGHGYTF
>16|.|TRBJ1-1|.|TRBV7-9
TGTGCCAGCAGCGAATCTATTCTCATGGGGGCCACTGAAGCTTTCTTT
CASSESILMGATEAFF
>14|.|TRBJ1-1|.|TRBV7-2
TGTGCCAGCAGCCCACAGGGTAGAAGGACTGAAGCTTTCTTT
CASSPQGRRTEAFF
>11|.|TRBJ2-7|.|TRBV6-5
TGTGCCACCGAGTCCTCCTACGAGCAGTACTTC
CATESSYEQYF
>15|.|TRBJ2-5|.|TRBV29-1
TGCAGCGTTGTTAGAATCGCAGGGGTCCAAGAGACCCAGTACTTC
CSVVRIAGVQETQYF
>16|.|TRBJ2-7|TRBD2|TRBV5-1
TGCGCCAGCAGCCCGGGAGGGGCTAGCGGGAAACTCGAGCAGTACTTC
CASSPGGASGKLEQYF
>15|.|TRBJ2-7|TRBD2|TRBV7-9
TGTGCCAGCAGCTCCACCCGGGCGGGAGTCTACGAGCAGTACTTC
CASSSTRAGVYEQYF
>14|.|TRBJ1-5|.|TRBV27
TGTGCCAGCAGGGCCGCGAGGGGGAATCAGCCCCAGCATTTT
CASRAARGNQPQHF
>16|.|TRBJ1-1|TRBD1|TRBV27
TGTGCCAGCAGACAAGCAGGGGGACAGCGCTACACTGAAGCTTTCTTT
CASRQAGGQRYTEAFF
>14|.|TRBJ2-7|TRBD2|TRBV7-9
TGTGCCAGCAGCTACGAGGGGAGGGCCGTCGAGCAGTACTTC
CASSYEGRAVEQYF
>15|few|TRBJ2-7|TRBD2|TRBV11-3
TGTGCCAGCAGCTTACGGGGGGGATCAACCTACGAGCAGTACTTC
CASSLRGGSTYEQYF
>15|once|TRBJ2-5|TRBD2|TRBV5-4
TGTGCCAGCAGCGCCGTACGGGAGGGCCGGGAGACCCAGTACTTC
CASSAVREGRETQYF
>16|.|TRBJ1-3|.|TRBV27
TGTGCCAGCAGTATCAGCAGGGTGGCCGCTGGAAACACCATATATTTT
CASSISRVAAGNTIYF
>13|.|TRBJ1-5|.|TRBV7-3
TGTGCCAGCAGCATGGACAGTAATCAGCCCCAGCATTTT
CASSMDSNQPQHF
>18|.|TRBJ2-1|.|TRBV6-2/TRBV6-3
TGTGCCAGCAGTTCCCCCGGGAGCACCAGGAGCTCCTACAATGAGCAGTTCTTC
CASSSPGSTRSSYNEQFF
>15|.|TRBJ2-2|TRBD2|TRBV2
TGTGCCAGCCGCCTTCTAGCTAGCGGGTCCGGGGAGCTGTTTTTT
CASRLLASGSGELFF
>12|.|TRBJ1-2|.|TRBV30
TGTGCCTTCTCACAGGGTCCACGCGGCTACACCTTC
CAFSQGPRGYTF
>11|.|TRBJ2-7|.|TRBV11-2
TGTGCCAGCCGAGCAGGGGACGAGCAGTACTTC
CASRAGDEQYF
>15|.|TRBJ1-5|TRBD1|TRBV4-2
TGTGCCAGCAGCCAAGATGGGACAGGGGGTCAGCCCCAGCATTTT
CASSQDGTGGQPQHF
>13|few|TRBJ1-4|TRBD1|TRBV28
TGTGCCATCAAACAGGGGAATCGGGAAAAACTGTTTTTT
CAIKQGNREKLFF
>17|.|TRBJ1-4|TRBD1|TRBV3-1/TRBV3-2
TGTGCCAGCAGGGGGGACAGGGACGAGTATGGTAATGAAAAACTGTTTTTT
CASRGDRDEYGNEKLFF
>12|.|TRBJ2-7|TRBD2|TRBV5-4
TGTGCCTCGGGACTAGGTCCCTACGAGCAGTACTTC
CASGLGPYEQYF
>14|.|TRBJ1-2|TRBD1|TRBV6-1
TGTGCCAGCAGTGACATGACAGGGCGATATGGCTACACCTTC
CASSDMTGRYGYTF
>12|.|TRBJ1-1|TRBD1|TRBV27
TGTGCCAGCAGCCAAAGGACAGGTGGCGCTTTCTTT
CASSQRTGGAFF
>16|.|TRBJ1-2|TRBD1|TRBV2
TGTGCCAGCAGTAATACACTCAGGGGGCGCGTGGATGGCTACACCTTC
CASSNTLRGRVDGYTF
>16|.|TRBJ2-7|.|TRBV2
TGTGCCAGCAGTGGAGGGCCGGCAGGGGCCGCCTACGAGCAGTACTTC
CASSGGPAGAAYEQYF
>13|.|TRBJ2-7|TRBD2|TRBV6-5
TGTGCCAGCAGGAAGGGAGGGGAGCACGAGCAGTACTTC
CASRKGGEHEQYF
>14|few|TRBJ1-5|.|TRBV30
TGTGCCTGGAGTGTACCCAGGAAGGATCAGCCCCAGCATTTT
CAWSVPRKDQPQHF
>15|.|TRBJ2-7|.|TRBV27
TGTGCCAGCAGGAAACGAGAGGGATACGGCTACGAGCAGTACTTC
CASRKREGYGYEQYF
>11|once|TRBJ2-4|.|TRBV20-1
TGCAGTGCTAGCCAGGGCAACATTCAGTACTTC
CSASQGNIQYF
>16|.|TRBJ2-3|TRBD2|TRBV10-3
TGTGCCATCAGGCGGGAGAGCCTCAAGGACACAGATACGCAGTATTTT
CAIRRESLKDTDTQYF
>11|.|TRBJ2-7|.|TRBV6-5
TGTGCCAGCAGTAAGAGGGATCGGCAGTACTTC
CASSKRDRQYF
>14|.|TRBJ2-7|.|TRBV25-1
TGTGCCAGCAGCAGGGGCCGTGTGACCTACGAGCAGTACTTC
CASSRGRVTYEQYF
>15|.|TRBJ2-7|TRBD1|TRBV6-6
TGTGCCAGCAGTTACGCACAGGGGGTGGGTTACGAGCAGTACTTC
CASSYAQGVGYEQYF
>15|.|TRBJ1-6|.|TRBV7-2
TGTGCCAGCAGCTTAGGCACTTCCTATAATTCACCCCTCCACTTT
CASSLGTSYNSPLHF
>15|.|TRBJ1-2|TRBD1|TRBV19
TGTGCCAGTACCCCAGCTCCGGGACAGAGCTATGGCTACACCTTC
CASTPAPGQSYGYTF
>11|.|TRBJ2-7|.|TRBV14
TGTGCCACTGGAGCCGCCTACGAGCAGTACTTC
CATGAAYEQYF
>14|.|TRBJ1-6|TRBD1|TRBV3-1/TRBV3-2
TGTGCCAGCAGCCATCCCGGGACAGATTCACCCCTCCACTTT
CASSHPGTDSPLHF
>14|.|TRBJ2-1|.|TRBV5-1
TGCGCCAGCAGCGGGACAACAGGGAGCGGTGAGCAGTTCTTC
CASSGTTGSGEQFF
>14|.|TRBJ2-1|TRBD2|TRBV9
TGTGCCAGCAGCCTAGCGGGGAGGGGCAATGAGCAGTTCTTC
CASSLAGRGNEQFF
>14|.|TRBJ1-6|.|TRBV3-1/TRBV3-2
TGTGCCAGCAGCCCCTATGGGGGGAATTCACCCCTCCACTTT
CASSPYGGNSPLHF
>13|many|TRBJ2-1|.|TRBV7-2
TGTGCCAGCAGCTTAGGTTCTTGGCTTGAGCAGTTCTTC
CASSLGSWLEQFF